This T cell receptor beta chain originates from a study of CD4 T cell repertoires in COVID-19. Regarding the study as a whole: Several top expanded SARS-CoV-2-reactive clonotypes were shared by two or three memory subsets.

The table came from immunoSEQ multiplex PCR; TCRdb's copy has only in-frame clones and leaves some out. The data hold fewer than 9,500 clones, with 80% to 85% observed a single time. V was trimmed by 5 bases and J by 6 bases, leaving 12 bases between them. CDR3 size: 13 residues. Germline assignment: CDR1 SGHVS and CDR2 FQNEAQ. Notes on this clone: Its specificity is not known.

No culture step preceded sequencing of the ex vivo isolated memory T cells. The chain links TRBV7-8 to TRBJ2-3; D is possibly TRBD2 (5 bases). The sample in question was effector memory CD4+ T cells from blood, obtained before the COVID-19 pandemic. This receptor was obtained from a human donor who had COVID-19. The CDR3 DNA sequence: TGTGCCAGCAGCCCCCCCCGGAGGGATACGCAGTATTTT. Amino acid sequence: CASSPPRRDTQYF.